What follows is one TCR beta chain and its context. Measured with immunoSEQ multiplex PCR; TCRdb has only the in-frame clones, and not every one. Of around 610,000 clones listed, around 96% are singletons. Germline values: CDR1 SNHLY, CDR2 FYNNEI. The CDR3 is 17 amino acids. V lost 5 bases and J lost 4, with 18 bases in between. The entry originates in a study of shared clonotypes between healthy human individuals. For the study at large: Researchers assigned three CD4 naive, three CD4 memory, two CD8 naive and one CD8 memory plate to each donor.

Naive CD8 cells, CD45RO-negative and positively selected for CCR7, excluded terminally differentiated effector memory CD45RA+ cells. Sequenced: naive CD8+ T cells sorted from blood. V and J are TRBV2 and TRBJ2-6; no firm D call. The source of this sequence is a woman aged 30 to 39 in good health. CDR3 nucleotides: TGTGCCAGCAGTACAATTGTTGGGGTGGAAGGGGCCAACGTCCTGACTTTC. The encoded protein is CASSTIVGVEGANVLTF.